This T cell receptor beta chain originates from a study of blood T cells in healthy people across ages. Study-level points and caveats: PBMCs left unsorted prevented a conclusive naive versus antigen-experienced comparison.

A sample-barcoded 5' primer and a J-beta primer mix were used in a second PCR of roughly 7 to 12 cycles. TCRdb ran MiXCR on the 5' RACE reads and lists one entry per CDR3 protein. The profile covers roughly 800,000 distinct CDR3 sequences, with roughly 53% appearing a single time and approximately 40% taken by the ten largest. On this clonotype itself: The antigen is unknown.

Trimming at V came to 1 base and at J to 0 bases, leaving 7 bases not matched to a gene. Germline-derived CDR1 and CDR2 are LGHNA and YNFKEQ. The CDR3 is made up of 18 amino acids. Source material: blood. V and J are TRBV4-2 and TRBJ2-1; TRBD2 matches at 9 bases. The clonotype originates from a man of 80 years or more in good health. CDR3 residues: CASSQGGGSGSSYNEQFF. The CDR3 nucleotides are TGTGCCAGCAGCCAAGGAGGGGGTAGCGGGAGCTCCTACAATGAGCAGTTCTTC.